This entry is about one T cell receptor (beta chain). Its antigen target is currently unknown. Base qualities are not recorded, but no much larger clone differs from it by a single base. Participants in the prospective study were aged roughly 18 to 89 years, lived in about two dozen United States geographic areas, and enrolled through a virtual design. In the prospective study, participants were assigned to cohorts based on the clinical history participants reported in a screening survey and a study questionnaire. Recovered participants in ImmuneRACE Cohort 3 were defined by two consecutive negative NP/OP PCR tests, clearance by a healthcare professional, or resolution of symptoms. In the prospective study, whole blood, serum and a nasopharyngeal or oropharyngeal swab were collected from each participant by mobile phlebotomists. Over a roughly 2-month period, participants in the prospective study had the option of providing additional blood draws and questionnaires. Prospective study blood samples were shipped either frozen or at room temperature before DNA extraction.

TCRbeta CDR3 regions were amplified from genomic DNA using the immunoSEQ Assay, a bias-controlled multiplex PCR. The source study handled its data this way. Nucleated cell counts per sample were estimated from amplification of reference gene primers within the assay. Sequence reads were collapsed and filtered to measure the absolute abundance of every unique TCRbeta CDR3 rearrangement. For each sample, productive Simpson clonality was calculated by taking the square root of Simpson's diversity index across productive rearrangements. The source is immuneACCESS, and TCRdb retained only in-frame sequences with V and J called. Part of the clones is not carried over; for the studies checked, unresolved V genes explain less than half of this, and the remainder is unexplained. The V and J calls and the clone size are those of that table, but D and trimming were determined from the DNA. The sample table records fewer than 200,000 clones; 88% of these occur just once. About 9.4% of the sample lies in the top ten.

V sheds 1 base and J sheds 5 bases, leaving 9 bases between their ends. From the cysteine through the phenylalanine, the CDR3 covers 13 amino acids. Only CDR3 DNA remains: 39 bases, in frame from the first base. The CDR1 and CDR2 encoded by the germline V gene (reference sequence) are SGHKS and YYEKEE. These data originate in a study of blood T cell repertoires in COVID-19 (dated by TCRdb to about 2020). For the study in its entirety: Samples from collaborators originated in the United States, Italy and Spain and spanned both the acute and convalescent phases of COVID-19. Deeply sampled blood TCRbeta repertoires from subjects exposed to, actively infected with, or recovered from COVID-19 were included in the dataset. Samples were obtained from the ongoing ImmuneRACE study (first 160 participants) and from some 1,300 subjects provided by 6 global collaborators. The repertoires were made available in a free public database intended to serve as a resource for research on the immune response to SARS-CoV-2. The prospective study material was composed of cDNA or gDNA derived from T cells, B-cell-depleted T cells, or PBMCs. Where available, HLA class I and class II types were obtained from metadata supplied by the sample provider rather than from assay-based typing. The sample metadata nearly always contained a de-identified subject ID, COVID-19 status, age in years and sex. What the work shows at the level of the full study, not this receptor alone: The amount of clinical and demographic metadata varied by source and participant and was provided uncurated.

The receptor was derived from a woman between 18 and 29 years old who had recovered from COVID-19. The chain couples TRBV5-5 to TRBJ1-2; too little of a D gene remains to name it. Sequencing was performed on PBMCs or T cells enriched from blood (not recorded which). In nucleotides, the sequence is TGTGCCAGCAGCTTGTATAGAGAGTATGGCTACACCTTC. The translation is CASSLYREYGYTF.